This TCR beta chain was profiled in a study of cytomegalovirus exposure and HLA in healthy donors. PCR used 60 Vbeta primers and 13 Jbeta primers. The table came from immunoSEQ multiplex PCR; TCRdb's copy has only in-frame clones and leaves some out. The repertoire holds under 200,000 clones, with about four fifths as singletons. The CDR3 extends over 14 amino acids. In germline, CDR1 is SGHRS, CDR2 YFSETQ. J lost 8 bases, V lost 3 bases, and 6 bases had no gene match. Study-wide points: The authors listed 150 to 200 TCR beta chains as cytomegalovirus-associated. Across donors, presence/absence analyses took sequencing depth to be roughly uniform.

Regarding this clone: The antigen remains undetermined.

Those who donated were healthy bone marrow donors. This TCR came from a boy between 5 and 17 years old in good health and CMV-seronegative. The sequenced sample consisted of PBMCs. This chain uses TRBV5-1 with TRBJ1-4; 8 bases match TRBD1. The CDR3 region is CASSWDRLGEKLFF. The CDR3 DNA reads as TGCGCCAGCAGCTGGGACAGGTTGGGAGAAAAACTGTTTTTT.